This T cell receptor beta chain was captured by sequencing in a study of response to subunit inactivated influenza vaccine. V shed 3 bases and J 6 bases; nucleotides not matched to a gene: 9. Per the germline V gene, CDR1 is MNHEY and CDR2 is SMNVEV (reference sequence). The CDR3 length is 15 residues. This clonotype has a count of ten or more. The antigen is undetermined. TCRdb ran MiXCR on the RT-PCR reads and lists one entry per CDR3 protein. Of approximately 230,000 distinct CDR3 sequences in the sample, 9.5% to 15% are singletons; the top ten hold 7.8%. Study findings and constraints: The authors put forward the suggestion that each seasonal influenza vaccination may bring in only a limited number of new T cells.

The genes are TRBV27 and TRBJ2-7; 9 nucleotides agree with TRBD2. This clonotype was obtained from a man aged 45-65 years who received an inactivated influenza vaccine. The sample here was non-naive T cells sorted from PBMCs, taken about 14 days before vaccination. CDR3: CASSLHGTSLAEQYF. CDR3 DNA: TGTGCCAGCAGTTTGCACGGGACTAGCCTTGCCGAGCAGTACTTC.